This TCR beta chain emerged from a study of shared clonotypes between healthy human individuals (dated by TCRdb to between 2020 and 2021). At the level of the whole study: The cohort included three men and a couple of women between 18 and 49 years of age. Per donor, three plates each were used for CD4 naive and CD4 memory, two for CD8 naive, and one for CD8 memory. The study deeply sequenced blood TCR repertoires of about 5 healthy adults to estimate repertoire size and the extent of clonotype sharing between individuals. Leukapheresis yielded between about 0.8 and 9.5 billion PBMCs per donor. To increase sequencing depth and limit assay-specific biases, different laboratories used diverse techniques to prepare libraries and sequence TCR repertoires.

Trimming costs V 4 bases and J 7 bases, and their ends lie 10 bases apart. In the germline V gene, CDR1 corresponds to SNHLY and CDR2 to FYNNEI. Counted from cysteine to phenylalanine, this CDR3 has 12 amino acids. Only the CDR3 portion is preserved as DNA: 36 bases, with reading frame beginning at the first base. The investigation overall reported the following: The genetic and exposure-history diversity represented was limited by the small number of donors. Approximately 5% of naive CD4, around 3.5% of naive CD8, roughly 2.4% of memory CD4, and 0.35% to 0.5% of memory CD8 clonotypes were shared across several donors. Naive subsets generally had larger estimated clonotype richness than memory subsets. Incomplete sequencing was indicated by rarefaction of sorted-subset datasets, despite the large sequencing depth. Sampling was restricted to blood, and TCR repertoires in tissues likely differ from the TCR repertoires found in blood. Higher generation probabilities were observed for clonotypes shared by all four sorted-subset donors than for non-shared clonotypes. Pairwise subsampling indicated that sequencing depth was expected to affect the degree of clonotype sharing among donors.

About this clone: Its cognate antigen has yet to be identified. No base-level quality is on record; no much larger clone is a single base apart.

TCR CDR3 regions were amplified from genomic DNA by multiplex PCR using the deep immunoSEQ assay. Extracted genomic DNA from each cell subset was distributed evenly across all wells of several immunoSEQ 96-well plates, and each plate was treated as a replicate. For sorted subsets, 150 to 250 ng genomic DNA, equal to 25,000 to 35,000 T cell genomes, was loaded into each replicate PCR. Purified libraries were quantified with a Qubit 3.0 fluorometer, sized on a Bioanalyzer 2100, and re-quantified with the KAPA Library Quantification kit. Every immunoSEQ 96-well plate was sequenced on a separate single-read 150-cycle Illumina NextSeq 550 flow cell. Per the original workflow: The immunoSEQ output contained only junctional sequences without quality scores, so filtering could not match that applied to full-length reads. Sequences were annotated with PyIR, a Python wrapper for IgBLAST v1.9, and V/J genes and CDR3 were assigned using IMGT germline references. Reads were removed for weak V/J assignments (E-value above 1e-6), missing CDR3, stop codons, out-of-frame junctions, or ambiguous translated residues. V3J clonotypes were defined by identical inferred V gene, J gene, and CDR3 amino acid sequence. To compute the percentage overlap between repertoires, the number of shared unique clonotypes was divided by the size of the smaller repertoire. RTK rarefaction, the Chao1 estimator, and Recon v2.1 estimates of unobserved clonotypes were used to assess repertoire richness. Generation probabilities were computed with OLGA for all TCRbeta clonotypes obtained by the gDNA method from several donors. TCRdb re-hosts the immuneACCESS table, in-frame sequences only. Its copies lack some clones; in the studies checked, an unresolved V gene accounts for under half of them, and the cause for the rest is not known. The D gene and trimming were derived from the DNA, and the V and J assignments and clone size from that table. This sample holds about 820,000 clones; more than 85% were observed only once. The top ten clones comprise 24% of the sample.

For the CD8 naive samples, CD45RO-negative cells were positively selected for CCR7, yielding a CD45RA+CCR7+ population from which TemRA cells were excluded. The donors were healthy, HIV-negative adults with no recently reported acute infections or vaccinations. All donors were Caucasian adults living in Nashville, Tennessee, USA. Blood was obtained by leukapheresis, after which PBMCs were separated by Ficoll-Histopaque density gradient centrifugation and cryopreserved in liquid nitrogen vapor phase. Purity and quantity of every magnetically sorted T cell population were checked by analytical flow cytometry. Genomic DNA was isolated from every sorted fraction and measured by UV absorbance on a Nanodrop 2000c.

The receptor was derived from a man younger than 45 in good health. The receptor chain draws on TRBV2 and TRBJ1-2; no D gene call is confident. The sequenced material came from naive CD8+ T cells sorted from blood. In the paper's terms, the cell subset or site label means: CD45RA+CCR7+. The CDR3 protein: CASSGRRAGYTF. The sequenced DNA: TGTGCCAGCAGTGGCAGGAGGGCTGGCTACACCTTC.